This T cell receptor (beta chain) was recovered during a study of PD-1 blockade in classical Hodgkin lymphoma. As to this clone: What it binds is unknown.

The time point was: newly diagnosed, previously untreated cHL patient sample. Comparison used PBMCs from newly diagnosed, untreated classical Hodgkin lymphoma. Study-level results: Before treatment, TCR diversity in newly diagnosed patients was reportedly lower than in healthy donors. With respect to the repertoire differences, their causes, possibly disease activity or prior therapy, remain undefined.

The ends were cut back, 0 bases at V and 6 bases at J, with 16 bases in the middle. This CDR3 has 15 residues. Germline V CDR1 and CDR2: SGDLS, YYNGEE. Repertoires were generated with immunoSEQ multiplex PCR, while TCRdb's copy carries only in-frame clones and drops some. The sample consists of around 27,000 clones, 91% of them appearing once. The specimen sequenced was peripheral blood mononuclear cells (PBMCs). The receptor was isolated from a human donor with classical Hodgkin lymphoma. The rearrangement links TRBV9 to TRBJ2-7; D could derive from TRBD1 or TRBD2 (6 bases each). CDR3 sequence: CASSVVEGRGSEQYF. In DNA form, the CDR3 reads TGTGCCAGCAGCGTAGTGGAGGGCAGGGGCAGCGAGCAGTACTTC.